Below, 28 T cell receptor beta chains from the same sample are listed, as sequenced in a study of tumor-infiltrating lymphocytes in localized non-small cell lung cancer. Produced via immunoSEQ multiplex PCR; TCRdb's table is partial and in-frame only. The sample consists of about 16,000 clones, 60% to 85% of them appearing once. Source material: lung tumor tissue. The source of these receptors is a human donor with non-small cell lung cancer.

CDR3 residues: CAWSAGPNTEAFF. In DNA form, the CDR3 reads TGTGCCTGGAGTGCAGGACCGAACACTGAAGCTTTCTTT. The rearrangement uses TRBV30 and TRBJ1-1; no clear D. Trimming took 1 base from V and 1 from J, leaving 7 bases between them. This CDR3 contains 13 residues. Germline V gene data show CDR1 as GTSNPN and CDR2 as SVGIG (reference sequence).

The chain recombines TRBV4-1 with TRBJ1-5, with D possibly TRBD1 on 6 matching bases. V lost 0 bases, J lost 7 bases, and 13 bases lay in between. Germline assignment: CDR1 MGHRA and CDR2 YSYEKL. The CDR3 consists of 15 residues. The CDR3 spells CASSQDPGAGQPQHF. CDR3 coding DNA: TGCGCCAGCAGCCAAGATCCAGGGGCCGGCCAGCCCCAGCATTTT.

The chain joins TRBV20-1 to TRBJ2-5; D not certain. The CDR3 sequence is 11 residues long. V was shortened by 3 bases and J by 0 bases, with 2 bases between the two germline ends. The germline V gene has CDR1 DFQATT and CDR2 SNEGSKA (reference sequence). The CDR3, as DNA: TGCAGTGCTAGTAACCAAGAGACCCAGTACTTC. Translation gives CSASNQETQYF.

V and J are TRBV11-2 and TRBJ1-5; D might be TRBD1 (5 bases). The CDR3 runs to 15 residues. Germline lookup yields CDR1 SGHAT and CDR2 FQNNGV. Trimming took 2 bases from V and 0 from J, leaving 8 bases between them. CDR3 loop: CASSLQGNSNQPQHF. In nucleotides, the CDR3 is TGTGCCAGCAGCTTACAGGGAAATAGCAATCAGCCCCAGCATTTT. The variable domain in full, with the rest retrieved from reference TRBV11-2 and TRBJ1-5, is EAGVAQSPRYKIIEKRQSVAFWCNPISGHATLYWYQQILGQGPKLLIQFQNNGVVDDSQLPKDRFSAERLKGVDSTLKIQPAKLEDSAVYLCASSLQGNSNQPQHFGDGTRLSIL.

V and J are TRBV4-1 and TRBJ1-6; D is unresolved. This CDR3 region has 16 residues. Trimming stripped 0 bases from V and 4 bases from J, with 10 bases between. The V gene's germline CDR1 is MGHRA and CDR2 YSYEKL. The CDR3 is CASSQDSPPYNSPLHF. The CDR3 bases are TGCGCCAGCAGCCAAGACTCGCCCCCGTATAATTCACCCCTCCACTTT.

CDR3 sequence (DNA): TGTGCCAGCAGTTACTCGACTCCGAGGGGTGAAGCTTTCTTT. Its protein product is CASSYSTPRGEAFF. The V call is TRBV6-5, the J call TRBJ1-1; D may be TRBD1 (5 bases). From germline, CDR1 is MNHEY and CDR2 SVGAGI. CDR3 length: 14 residues. V was cut by 0 bases and J by 7 bases, with 12 bases left in between.

This chain connects TRBV25-1 to TRBJ1-6; no definite D call. Trimming pared 7 bases from V and 2 bases from J, leaving 9 bases between. The CDR3 is 14 amino acids. Germline lookup yields CDR1 MGHDK and CDR2 SYGVNS. CDR3 sequence reads: CASTEDPYNSPLHF. DNA of the CDR3: TGTGCCAGCACCGAGGACCCCTATAATTCACCCCTCCACTTT.

This chain links TRBV11-2 with TRBJ2-5; D is undetermined. The ends were cut back, 2 bases at V and 5 bases at J, with 9 bases in the middle. Germline values: CDR1 SGHAT, CDR2 FQNNGV. The CDR3 is 13 residues long. The CDR3 nucleotides read TGTGCCAGCAGCTTACAGAGTCTGGAGACCCAGTACTTC. Translating gives CASSLQSLETQYF.

The chain links TRBV5-1 to TRBJ1-5; 7 bases match TRBD1. This CDR3 has 14 amino acids. The J segment lost 6 bases and the V segment lost 3 bases, leaving 6 bases of the junction unmatched. Germline CDR1 and CDR2: SGHRS and YFSETQ. In nucleotides, the CDR3 is TGCGCCAGCAGCTGGGGGACAGAAGGTCAGCCCCAGCATTTT. Amino acids: CASSWGTEGQPQHF. Full variable domain (outside the CDR3, taken from reference TRBV5-1 and TRBJ1-5): KAGVTQTPRYLIKTRGQQVTLSCSPISGHRSVSWYQQTPGQGLQFLFEYFSETQRNKGNFPGRFSGRQFSNSRSEMNVSTLELGDSALYLCASSWGTEGQPQHFGDGTRLSIL.

This clone has more than one count but fewer than ten. The chain links TRBV15 to TRBJ1-1; TRBD1 might be the D (5 bases). V was cut by 11 bases and J by 1 base, with 20 bases left in between. The CDR3 extends over 15 amino acids. Germline CDR1 and CDR2: LNHNV and YYDKDF (reference sequence). The CDR3 loop reads CASNRPGRTNTEAFF. The CDR3 DNA sequence: TGTGCCTCTAATCGCCCGGGGCGAACGAACACTGAAGCTTTCTTT.

This chain uses TRBV7-2 with TRBJ2-7; 8 bases are a match to TRBD2. Germline CDR1 is SGHTA and CDR2 is FQGNSA. The CDR3 loop spans 15 amino acids. The trim removed 5 bases at V and 3 bases at J, leaving 9 bases unmatched. The DNA of the CDR3 is TGTGCCAGCAGCCGGTGGACTAGCTATTACTACGAGCAGTACTTC. It yields the protein CASSRWTSYYYEQYF.

The chain recombines TRBV5-1 with TRBJ1-4; D gene uncertain. This CDR3 has 16 amino acids. V gave up 0 bases and J gave up 5 bases, with 14 bases separating them. Per germline, CDR1 SGHRS and CDR2 YFSETQ. The CDR3 loop is CASSLAGAGKNEKLFF. CDR3 nucleotides: TGCGCCAGCAGCTTGGCCGGTGCAGGTAAAAATGAAAAACTGTTTTTT.

This clone is medium-sized. The V gene is TRBV28, the J gene TRBJ1-1; D unclear. Trimming removed 7 bases at V and 0 bases at J, with 15 bases between. CDR3 length: 15 residues. Germline V lookup: CDR1 MDHEN, CDR2 SYDVKM. This CDR3 is CASTTSTVMNTEAFF. CDR3 bases: TGTGCCAGCACTACATCAACAGTGATGAACACTGAAGCTTTCTTT.

Only a few counts were recorded for this clone. The CDR3 DNA follows: TGTGCCAGCAGCCTGACTAGCGGGAGCCTCAATGAGCAGTTCTTC. Protein: CASSLTSGSLNEQFF. This chain links TRBV28 with TRBJ2-1, with 12 positions matching TRBD2. V was clipped by 6 bases and J by 6 bases; unmatched bases: 6. Germline loops: CDR1 MDHEN, CDR2 SYDVKM. The CDR3 length is 15 residues.

This clone appeared a few times. CDR3 sequence: CASSLYDSYEQYF. Here the CDR3 DNA reads TGTGCCAGCAGTTTGTATGACTCCTACGAGCAGTACTTC. The chain joins TRBV28 to TRBJ2-7; D is unresolved. The CDR3 consists of 13 residues. Trimming removed 3 bases at V and 0 bases at J, with 6 bases between. Per germline, CDR1 MDHEN and CDR2 SYDVKM.

The chain has TRBV4-1 and TRBJ2-2; D may be TRBD1 (5 bases). CDR1 MGHRA and CDR2 YSYEKL come from the germline V gene. The CDR3 sequence is 16 residues long. The ends were cut back, 0 bases at V and 1 base at J, with 9 bases in the middle. CDR3 DNA sequence: TGCGCCAGCAGCCAAGATCCAGGACAGAACACCGGGGAGCTGTTTTTT. Residues: CASSQDPGQNTGELFF.

This chain uses TRBV19 with TRBJ2-7, with TRBD1 matching over 7 bases. CDR1 LNHDA and CDR2 SQIVND come from the germline V gene (reference sequence). With V trimmed by 6 bases and J by 6 bases, 14 bases remained unmatched. The CDR3 loop spans 15 amino acids. The CDR3, as DNA: TGTGCCAGTAGCGCCCGGGACAGCCCCCTTTTCGAGCAGTACTTC. It encodes CASSARDSPLFEQYF.

The chain links TRBV30 to TRBJ1-3, with D tentatively TRBD1 (6 bases). This CDR3 is 13 amino acids long. Germline assignment: CDR1 GTSNPN and CDR2 SVGIG (reference sequence). V shed 4 bases and J shed 5 bases, with 12 bases lying between them. The CDR3 DNA sequence: TGTGCCTGGAATAGGGGGGAGAGAAACACCATATATTTT. This encodes CAWNRGERNTIYF.

This clone was seen a handful of times. The chain couples TRBV30 to TRBJ1-6; the match to TRBD1 covers 7 bases. V trimming: 0 bases; J trimming: 10 bases; junction bases outside the gene matches: 6. This CDR3 has 14 residues. From germline, CDR1 is GTSNPN and CDR2 SVGIG (reference sequence). The chain's CDR3 is CAWSVGDRRSPLHF. CDR3 DNA sequence: TGTGCCTGGAGTGTAGGGGACAGACGGTCACCCCTCCACTTT.

This clone has only one observation. The chain joins TRBV4-1 to TRBJ2-5; TRBD2 matches 8 bases. The V gene's germline CDR1 is MGHRA and CDR2 YSYEKL. The CDR3 length is 17 residues. V dropped 3 bases and J dropped 5; count of bases not matched to a gene: 14. The CDR3 DNA sequence: TGCGCCAGCAGCCAGATGGGTAGCGGGGACCCCCGGGAGACCCAGTACTTC. Its protein is CASSQMGSGDPRETQYF.

The chain uses TRBV2 and TRBJ2-1, with 12 bases matching TRBD2. This CDR3 comprises 15 residues. Trimming cost V 5 bases and J 2 bases; bases outside gene matches: 1. The germline CDR1 and CDR2 sequences are SNHLY and FYNNEI. In nucleotides, the CDR3 is TGTGCCAGCAGTCCTAGCGGGGGGGCCTACAATGAGCAGTTCTTC. Translation: CASSPSGGAYNEQFF.

V gene TRBV2 combines with J gene TRBJ1-3; D is unresolved. Germline CDR1 is SNHLY and CDR2 is FYNNEI. The ends were cut back, 2 bases at V and 0 bases at J, with 8 bases in the middle. This CDR3 is 15 amino acids long. In nucleotides, the CDR3 is TGTGCCAGCAGTGAATCGGTGAGCTCTGGAAACACCATATATTTT. Its protein is CASSESVSSGNTIYF.

Only one count was recorded for this clone. V usage is TRBV5-1 and J usage is TRBJ1-1; D gene uncertain. Germline CDR1 SGHRS, CDR2 YFSETQ. Trimming removed 0 bases from V and 0 bases from J, with 6 bases in between. CDR3 length: 14 amino acids. CDR3 nucleotides: TGCGCCAGCAGCTTGGACGGGGTGAACACTGAAGCTTTCTTT. It yields the protein CASSLDGVNTEAFF.

The chain uses TRBV7-2 and TRBJ1-4, with D possibly being TRBD1 (6 bases). The CDR3 consists of 15 residues. The germline CDR1 and CDR2 sequences are SGHTA and FQGNSA. V was cut by 1 base and J by 5 bases, with 11 bases left in between. The CDR3 is CASSLGVGGNEKLFF. The CDR3 DNA sequence: TGTGCCAGCAGCTTAGGGGTAGGGGGGAATGAAAAACTGTTTTTT.

The chain couples TRBV28 to TRBJ2-7; 9 positions agree with TRBD2. Trimming removed 5 bases from V and 0 bases from J; junction bases left unmatched: 2. Germline CDR1 is MDHEN and CDR2 is SYDVKM. There are 14 residues in the CDR3. CDR3 protein: CASSRSGSSYEQYF. CDR3 DNA: TGTGCCAGCAGTCGTAGCGGGAGCTCCTACGAGCAGTACTTC. Combining the CDR3 with reference TRBV28 and TRBJ2-7 gives the whole variable domain DVKVTQSSRYLVKRTGEKVFLECVQDMDHENMFWYRQDPGLGLRLIYFSYDVKMKEKGDIPEGYSVSREKKERFSLILESASTNQTSMYLCASSRSGSSYEQYFGPGTRLTVT.

The V and J genes are TRBV18 and TRBJ2-5; D not resolved. Trimming removed 2 bases at V and 2 bases at J, with 3 bases between. The CDR3 consists of 12 residues. Germline lookup yields CDR1 KGHSH and CDR2 LQKENI. The CDR3, as DNA: TGTGCCAGCTCACCAGTACAAGAGACCCAGTACTTC. This codes for CASSPVQETQYF.

This chain joins TRBV6-5 and TRBJ2-7; 13 nucleotides agree with TRBD2. Looked up from germline, CDR1 is MNHEY and CDR2 is SVGAGI. With V trimmed by 4 bases and J by 3 bases, 3 bases remained unmatched. The CDR3 is made up of 15 amino acids. The CDR3 DNA follows: TGTGCCAGCAGTTCCCGGACTAGCGGGGGCTACGAGCAGTACTTC. Amino acids: CASSSRTSGGYEQYF.

The rearrangement links TRBV9 to TRBJ1-2; D perhaps matches TRBD1 (6 bases). Trimming removed 3 bases at V and 7 bases at J, with 10 bases between. The CDR3 extends over 12 amino acids. Per germline, CDR1 SGDLS and CDR2 YYNGEE. CDR3 nucleotides: TGTGCCAGCAGCGGCTGGGGGCGTGGCTACACCTTC. It codes for CASSGWGRGYTF.